A single sample gave rise to the 24 T cell receptor beta chains below, sequenced in a study of CD8+CD57+ T cells in acquired aplastic anemia. Genomic DNA served as template for TCR beta VDJ and CDR3 profiling. TCRdb itself ran the reads through MiXCR, one entry per CDR3 protein. This repertoire shows 250,000 to 350,000 distinct CDR3 sequences, around three fifths found once; its top ten account for less than 9.5%. What was sequenced was sorted CD4+, CD8+, or CD8+CD57+ T cells (not recorded which) from PBMCs. These receptors all come from a human donor with severe aplastic anemia or a healthy control (not recorded which).

This clonotype was counted ten times or more. V is TRBV9 and J is TRBJ1-2, with D unresolved. Between the trimmed V and J ends, which lost 1 base and 2 bases, there was a span of 6 bases. The CDR3 has 13 amino acids. CDR1 and CDR2 from the germline V gene are SGDLS and YYNGEE. The CDR3 DNA follows: TGTGCCAGCAGCGTATGGGCCAACTATGGCTACACCTTC. Its protein product is CASSVWANYGYTF.

The chain carries TRBV7-9 and TRBJ1-1, with a tentative D call TRBD1 (6 bases). The germline CDR1 and CDR2 sequences are SEHNR and FQNEAQ (reference sequence). The CDR3 is 15 amino acids. V gave up 5 bases and J gave up 0 bases, with 13 bases separating them. The CDR3: CASSNEGDMNTEAFF. CDR3 in DNA: TGTGCCAGCAGCAACGAGGGGGACATGAACACTGAAGCTTTCTTT.

This clonotype was found many times. The chain is built from TRBV9 and TRBJ1-1, with a possible D match to TRBD1 (6 bases). Germline V gene sequence: CDR1 SGDLS, CDR2 YYNGEE. The CDR3 length is 16 residues. V was clipped by 0 bases and J by 4 bases, with 16 bases between them. The CDR3, as DNA: TGTGCCAGCAGCGTAGTGGGGGCAAGTGTAGGCACTGAAGCTTTCTTT. Translation: CASSVVGASVGTEAFF.

The V call is TRBV10-3, the J call TRBJ2-5; the D is unclear. The germline V and J ends were trimmed by 3 bases and 5 bases, with 13 bases remaining between them. The CDR3 spans 14 residues. Germline-derived CDR1 and CDR2 are ENHRY and SYGVKD. CDR3 sequence reads: CAISDPRNGETQYF. The CDR3 region has the DNA TGTGCCATCAGTGATCCCAGGAATGGGGAGACCCAGTACTTC.

The chain carries TRBV7-8 and TRBJ2-7; 7 nucleotides align to TRBD2. The V segment lost 0 bases and the J segment 2 bases; nucleotides outside the gene matches: 7. CDR1 SGHVS and CDR2 FQNEAQ come from the germline V gene. The CDR3 consists of 16 residues. The chain's CDR3 is CASSLAETSPTYEQYF. Here the CDR3 DNA reads TGTGCCAGCAGCTTAGCGGAGACTAGCCCCACCTACGAGCAGTACTTC. The full variable domain, completed using reference TRBV7-8 and TRBJ2-7, is GAGVSQSPRYKVAKRGQDVALRCDPISGHVSLFWYQQALGQGPEFLTYFQNEAQLDKSGLPSDRFFAERPEGSVSTLKIQRTQQEDSAVYLCASSLAETSPTYEQYFGPGTRLTVT.

A word on this clonotype: A read error may be the cause here, since a much bigger clone is one base away. Written as DNA, the CDR3 is TGTGCCAGCACCCAAAGGTGGGGGGAAGAGACCCAGTACTTC. This translates into CASTQRWGEETQYF. The J gene is TRBJ2-5, the V gene TRBV6-6; a possible D gene is TRBD2 (6 bases). This CDR3 comprises 14 residues. CDR1 and CDR2 (germline): MNHNY, SVGAGI (reference sequence). The germline V and J ends were trimmed by 7 bases and 3 bases, with 15 bases remaining between them.

In its sample, this clonotype was seen many times. The chain joins TRBV20-1 to TRBJ2-5; D unresolved. This CDR3 has 13 amino acids. Per germline, CDR1 DFQATT and CDR2 SNEGSKA (reference sequence). The germline V and J ends were trimmed by 1 base and 0 bases, with 6 bases remaining between them. The CDR3 coding sequence is TGCAGTGCTAGAGCCGGCTACCAAGAGACCCAGTACTTC. It yields the protein CSARAGYQETQYF.

The chain uses TRBV10-3 and TRBJ1-1, with D possibly matching TRBD1 (5 bases). Germline lookup yields CDR1 ENHRY and CDR2 SYGVKD. The germline V and J ends were trimmed by 7 bases and 6 bases, with 18 bases remaining between them. The length of the CDR3 is 14 residues. The CDR3 DNA sequence: TGTGCCATCAAGAATACGCAGGGCGTCTCTGAAGCTTTCTTT. Its translation: CAIKNTQGVSEAFF.

The chain recombines TRBV7-3 with TRBJ2-7; 10 bases line up with TRBD2. J lost 2 bases, V lost 5 bases, and 6 bases had no gene match. The CDR3 runs to 15 residues. Germline values: CDR1 SGHTA, CDR2 FQGTGA. CDR3 in amino acids: CASSRTSGQTYEQYF. The CDR3 DNA follows: TGTGCCAGCAGCCGGACTAGCGGACAGACCTACGAGCAGTACTTC.

The chain links TRBV6-6 to TRBJ1-1; TRBD1 matches 7 bases. With 9 bases clipped from V and 10 bases from J, the junction kept 11 bases outside the gene matches. The germline V gene encodes CDR1 MNHNY and CDR2 SVGAGI (reference sequence). The CDR3 runs to 12 residues. The DNA for the CDR3 is TGTGCCAGTCACCCCGGGAACAGGGGAGCTTTCTTT. Translation: CASHPGNRGAFF.

This rearrangement joins TRBV7-8 to TRBJ2-1; tentatively, D is TRBD2 (5 bases). CDR1 is SGHVS and CDR2 is FQNEAQ in the germline V gene. V dropped 0 bases and J dropped 4 bases, with 10 bases sitting between them. The CDR3 loop spans 15 amino acids. CDR3 sequence: CASSLAGVGYNEQFF. In nucleotides, the CDR3 is TGTGCCAGCAGCTTAGCGGGAGTAGGTTACAATGAGCAGTTCTTC. Full variable domain (rest looked up from reference TRBV7-8 and TRBJ2-1): GAGVSQSPRYKVAKRGQDVALRCDPISGHVSLFWYQQALGQGPEFLTYFQNEAQLDKSGLPSDRFFAERPEGSVSTLKIQRTQQEDSAVYLCASSLAGVGYNEQFFGPGTRLTVL.

The J gene is TRBJ2-1, the V gene TRBV29-1; D gene uncertain. The germline gives CDR1 SQVTM, CDR2 ANQGSEA. Trimming took off 1 base at V and 0 bases at J, with 16 bases between the two ends. The CDR3 extends over 17 amino acids. CDR3 in amino acids: CSVEGDTRVSSYNEQFF. CDR3 bases: TGCAGCGTTGAAGGTGACACACGAGTTAGCTCCTACAATGAGCAGTTCTTC.

The genes are TRBV6-5 and TRBJ2-3; 7 nucleotides match TRBD2. Per germline, CDR1 MNHEY and CDR2 SVGAGI. Trimming cost V 6 bases and J 2 bases; bases outside gene matches: 8. The CDR3 spans 15 residues. CDR3 nucleotides: TGTGCCAGCAGCTTCAGACTAGCCCCCACAGATACGCAGTATTTT. Its protein product is CASSFRLAPTDTQYF.

The chain carries TRBV7-8 and TRBJ1-6; 7 nucleotides match TRBD1. V was clipped by 2 bases and J by 15 bases; unmatched bases: 7. The germline V gene encodes CDR1 SGHVS and CDR2 FQNEAQ. CDR3 length: 13 amino acids. The CDR3 here is CASSLRTGHVLHF. The CDR3 DNA is TGTGCCAGCAGCTTAAGGACAGGACATGTCCTCCACTTT.

This clonotype was observed a few times. The chain carries TRBV19 and TRBJ1-1; D is perhaps TRBD1 (6 bases). Germline V CDR1 and CDR2: LNHDA, SQIVND (reference sequence). Between the trimmed V and J ends, which lost 3 bases and 5 bases, there was a span of 10 bases. CDR3 length equals 13 residues. The CDR3 loop reads CASSMHRVTEAFF. CDR3 in DNA: TGTGCCAGTAGTATGCACAGGGTAACTGAAGCTTTCTTT.

Of note for this clonotype: Given a much more abundant clone one base away, this may be a read error. As the CDR3 is not closed by the conserved phenylalanine or tryptophan, this likely results from a read error. The V gene is TRBV7-2, the J gene TRBJ2-7, with 8 positions matching TRBD1. Trimming at V came to 8 bases and at J to 4 bases, leaving 13 bases not matched to a gene. Germline CDR1 reads SGHTA; CDR2 reads FQGNSA. This CDR3 comprises 15 residues. CDR3 nucleotides: TGTGCCAGCTCACTATCGAGAGACAGGGGTTACGAGCAGTACTAC. This gives the protein CASSLSRDRGYEQYY.

V and J are TRBV7-9 and TRBJ1-6; D call uncertain. The V end was cut by 5 bases, the J end by 11 bases, with 4 bases between. The CDR3 consists of 10 residues. Germline V lookup: CDR1 SEHNR, CDR2 FQNEAQ (reference sequence). CDR3 sequence (DNA): TGTGCCAGCAGCCGAGCACCCCTCCACTTT. This sequence encodes CASSRAPLHF.

This clonotype was seen a few times. The chain links TRBV25-1 to TRBJ1-6, with 11 bases lining up with TRBD1. CDR1 is MGHDK, CDR2 SYGVNS, per germline. Unmatched junction bases numbered 7, after V lost 3 bases and J lost 9 bases. CDR3 size: 16 residues. In nucleotides, the CDR3 is TGTGCCAGCAGTGATCCCGGGACAGGGGGTATTTCACCCCTCCACTTT. This gives the protein CASSDPGTGGISPLHF.

This clonotype was counted a few times. Written as DNA, the CDR3 is TGTGCCAGCAGAAATCTAGCGGTATCGTCAGATACGCAGTATTTT. Protein: CASRNLAVSSDTQYF. The rearrangement links TRBV27 to TRBJ2-3; 7 nucleotides match TRBD2. This CDR3 is 15 amino acids long. V trimming: 6 bases; J trimming: 4 bases; junction bases outside the gene matches: 10. The V gene's germline CDR1 is MNHEY and CDR2 SMNVEV (reference sequence).

V usage is TRBV10-3 and J usage is TRBJ2-5; 7 nucleotides agree with TRBD2. Per germline, CDR1 ENHRY and CDR2 SYGVKD. Germline trimming cut 0 bases from V and 3 bases from J; bases unmatched to any gene: 4. This CDR3 comprises 15 residues. CDR3 amino acids: CAISESKRGEETQYF. The CDR3 bases are TGTGCCATCAGTGAGTCTAAGCGGGGTGAAGAGACCCAGTACTTC.

This sequence joins TRBV7-6 and TRBJ2-1; D is uncertain. CDR1 SGHVS and CDR2 FNYEAQ come from the germline V gene. This CDR3 is 14 amino acids long. Trimming cost V 0 bases and J 8 bases, with 11 bases left between them. For the CDR3, the DNA is TGTGCCAGCAGCTTAGCATGGGGTTCCCATGAGCAGTTCTTC. This encodes CASSLAWGSHEQFF.

This clonotype was counted at least ten times. The V and J genes are TRBV20-1 and TRBJ1-1, with D possibly being TRBD1 (5 bases). Germline V gene sequence: CDR1 DFQATT, CDR2 SNEGSKA (reference sequence). The CDR3 spans 14 residues. V lost 0 bases and J 0 bases, leaving 8 bases between the germline ends. In DNA, the CDR3 is TGCAGTGCTAGAGAGGGGGGAATGAACACTGAAGCTTTCTTT. It encodes CSAREGGMNTEAFF.

This clonotype was seen a handful of times. This rearrangement joins TRBV24-1 to TRBJ2-3, with TRBD1 as a possible D gene (6 bases). The V end was cut by 11 bases, the J end by 0 bases, with 8 bases between. The CDR3 runs to 12 residues. The germline V gene has CDR1 KGHDR and CDR2 SFDVKD. CDR3 sequence (DNA): TGTGCCAGAACAGGGAGCACAGATACGCAGTATTTT. It translates to CARTGSTDTQYF.

The chain couples TRBV20-1 to TRBJ1-1; D gene uncertain. The V end lost 3 bases, the J end lost 10 bases, and 15 bases lay between the germline ends. Germline loops: CDR1 DFQATT, CDR2 SNEGSKA (reference sequence). The CDR3 is made up of 12 amino acids. CDR3 sequence: CSARTAGVVAFF. In DNA form, the CDR3 reads TGCAGTGCTAGGACTGCGGGCGTTGTAGCTTTCTTT.